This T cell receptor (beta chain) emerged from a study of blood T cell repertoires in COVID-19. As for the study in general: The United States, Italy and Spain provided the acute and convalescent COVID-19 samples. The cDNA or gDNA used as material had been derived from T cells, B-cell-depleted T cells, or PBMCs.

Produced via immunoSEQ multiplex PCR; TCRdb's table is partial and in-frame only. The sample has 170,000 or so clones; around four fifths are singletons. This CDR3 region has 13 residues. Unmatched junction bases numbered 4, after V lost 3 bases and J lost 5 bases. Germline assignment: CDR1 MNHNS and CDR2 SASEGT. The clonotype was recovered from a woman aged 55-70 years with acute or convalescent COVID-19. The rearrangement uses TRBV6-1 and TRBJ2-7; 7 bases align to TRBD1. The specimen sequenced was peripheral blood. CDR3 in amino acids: CASSDRQGNEQYF. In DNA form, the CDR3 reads TGTGCCAGCAGTGACCGACAGGGAAACGAGCAGTACTTC.